The present T cell receptor (beta chain) was sequenced within a study of tumor-infiltrating lymphocytes in primary liver carcinoma. As concerns this clonotype: What it recognizes is unknown.

Findings and caveats of the study: For tumor-adjacent and tumor-blood pairs, overlap was less than that seen for tumor region pairs.

With approximately 500 ng total RNA as template and a constant-region primer, TCR beta cDNA was made. Researchers made the TCR beta libraries by running three nested multiplex PCR rounds with slightly modified ARM-PCR. PCR rounds one and two used TRBV1-TRBV30 forward primers with a C-beta reverse primer for 10 cycles each. TCRdb re-called the multiplex PCR reads through MiXCR, storing one row per CDR3 protein. Seen here are 65,000 to 80,000 distinct CDR3 sequences, 60% to 80% observed once, and the top ten hold around a quarter. From germline, CDR1 is SGHAT and CDR2 FQDESV (reference sequence). The CDR3 contains 15 residues. Trimming cost V 7 bases and J 1 base; bases outside gene matches: 8. Unsorted bulk tissue (roughly 20-31 mg) underwent RNA and DNA co-extraction.

Material: liver tumor tissue from sampling region 4. The subset: tumor region T4, right-lateral pole. This chain uses TRBV11-1 with TRBJ2-3, with 7 bases that match TRBD1. This TCR was recovered from a middle-aged man with primary liver carcinoma and hepatitis B virus infection. The CDR3 is CASNPEGTGTDTQYF. CDR3 nucleotides: TGTGCCAGCAACCCAGAGGGGACAGGCACAGATACGCAGTATTTT.